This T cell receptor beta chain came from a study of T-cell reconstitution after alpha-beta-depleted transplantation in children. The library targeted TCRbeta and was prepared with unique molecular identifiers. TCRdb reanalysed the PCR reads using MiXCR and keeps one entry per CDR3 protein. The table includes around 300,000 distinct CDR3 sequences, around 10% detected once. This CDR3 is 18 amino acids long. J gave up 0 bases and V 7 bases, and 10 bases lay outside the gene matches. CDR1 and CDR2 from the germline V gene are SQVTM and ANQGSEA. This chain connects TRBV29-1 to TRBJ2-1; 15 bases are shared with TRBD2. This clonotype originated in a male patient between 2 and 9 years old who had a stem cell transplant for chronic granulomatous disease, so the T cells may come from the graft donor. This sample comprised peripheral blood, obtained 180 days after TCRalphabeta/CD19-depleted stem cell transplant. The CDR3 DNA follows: TGCAGCGGCTACGGACTAGCGGGAGGGCTCGGCTCCTACAATGAGCAGTTCTTC. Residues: CSGYGLAGGLGSYNEQFF.